This T cell receptor (beta chain) was captured by sequencing in a study of monozygotic twins with inflammatory bowel disease. Study conclusions and caveats: Fewer shared clonotypes with others were found in IBD patients than in healthy twins, especially with disease activity. Separate T cell subtypes could not be resolved from one another. Among IBD patients, TCRbeta diversity (inverse Simpson) was lower than in healthy co-twins.

Concerning this clonotype itself: Its specificity is unknown.

UMIs were attached via template switching, each with a 6-nucleotide sample barcode. Using the 5' RACE reads, TCRdb records one entry per CDR3 protein without DNA. The sample's table shows roughly 300,000 distinct CDR3 sequences. The CDR3 totals 16 residues. Germline assignment: CDR1 KGHSH and CDR2 LQKENI. This receptor was taken from a human donor with ulcerative colitis or Crohn's disease, or a healthy co-twin of an affected twin (not recorded which). This sequence joins TRBV18 and TRBJ2-5; without DNA, the TCRdb call of TRBD1 cannot be checked. The sequenced material came from blood. The CDR3 sequence: CASSPATGRIFETQYF.